This TCR beta chain was observed in a study of cytotoxic CD8 clonotypes in ibrutinib-treated CLL. Study background: The patient breakdown showed some eleven relapsed/refractory and some 16 treatment-naive cases, with about 18 IGHV unmutated.

The CDR3 extends over 15 amino acids. Looked up from germline, CDR1 is SGHRS and CDR2 is YFSETQ. V was shortened by 0 bases and J by 1 base, with 10 bases between the two germline ends. The method was immunoSEQ multiplex PCR; TCRdb's version includes in-frame clones alone and lacks a portion of them. Altogether 73,000 or so clones are present, around two thirds being singletons, with the ten largest covering around 5.8%. Regarding this clone: Its antigen is undetermined.

General study findings and limits: Starting clonality was above that of age-matched healthy donors and tracked circulating CD8+ T-cell counts. Public clonotypes (which were uncommon) either contracted or remained stable on treatment.

The clonotype comes from a human donor with chronic lymphocytic leukemia. Source: PBMCs, taken after 12 months of ibrutinib treatment. The chain has TRBV5-1 and TRBJ2-5, with D perhaps TRBD1 (6 bases). DNA of the CDR3: TGCGCCAGCAGCTTGGACACAGGGATCCAAGAGACCCAGTACTTC. It codes for CASSLDTGIQETQYF.